A single sample is the source of the 27 T cell receptor beta chains below, sequenced in a study of monozygotic twins with inflammatory bowel disease. TCRdb derives one entry per CDR3 protein from the 5' RACE reads, leaving out DNA. The sample shows approximately 390,000 distinct CDR3 sequences, and more than 2% sits with its ten largest clones. The sample was blood. The origin of the receptors is a human donor with ulcerative colitis or Crohn's disease, or a healthy co-twin of an affected twin (not recorded which).

This chain uses TRBV7-6 with TRBJ2-3; no DNA is available, so the TRBD1 call from TCRdb remains unchecked. In germline, CDR1 is SGHVS, CDR2 FNYEAQ. CDR3 length equals 16 residues. This CDR3 reads CASSLGGGYSTDTQYF.

V gene TRBV9 combines with J gene TRBJ2-5; TCRdb proposes TRBD2, but this gene call is untestable without DNA. This CDR3 region has 15 residues. Germline V gives CDR1 SGDLS, CDR2 YYNGEE. The CDR3 sequence is CASSVAGSFKETQYF.

This rearrangement joins TRBV5-1 to TRBJ2-5; TCRdb picks TRBD1, but there is no DNA to check that call. The germline CDR1 and CDR2 sequences are SGHRS and YFSETQ. This CDR3 has 16 residues. The CDR3 reads CASSLEGRQEQETQYF.

The chain couples TRBV9 to TRBJ2-7; TCRdb proposes TRBD2, but this gene call is untestable without DNA. The CDR3 is 14 residues long. Looked up from germline, CDR1 is SGDLS and CDR2 is YYNGEE. CDR3 residues: CASSVGGLPYEQYF.

The chain recombines TRBV19 with TRBJ1-5; without DNA, the TCRdb call of TRBD1 cannot be checked. The CDR3 runs 19 residues. Germline V gives CDR1 LNHDA, CDR2 SQIVND (reference sequence). This CDR3 is CARLTPGQGSPRGNQPQHF.

The V call is TRBV2, the J call TRBJ2-1; no DNA is available, so the TRBD1 call from TCRdb remains unchecked. From germline, CDR1 is SNHLY and CDR2 FYNNEI. CDR3 size: 12 residues. The CDR3 region is CASGPGPERQFF.

The chain is built from TRBV29-1 and TRBJ1-1; TCRdb picks TRBD1, but there is no DNA to check that call. The germline V gene has CDR1 SQVTM and CDR2 ANQGSEA. This CDR3 spans 13 amino acids. CDR3 loop: CSVAGHTNTEAFF.

The rearrangement links TRBV7-6 to TRBJ2-3; no DNA is available, so the TRBD1 call from TCRdb remains unchecked. The CDR3 contains 15 residues. CDR1 is SGHVS, CDR2 FNYEAQ, per germline. CDR3 amino acids: CASSLGTGAPDTQYF.

The chain joins TRBV5-1 to TRBJ2-6; lacking DNA, the TRBD1 call made by TCRdb goes unchecked. From germline, CDR1 is SGHRS and CDR2 YFSETQ. The CDR3 consists of 18 residues. CDR3 residues: CASKTFGGTSSGANVLTF.

This chain connects TRBV9 to TRBJ2-5; TCRdb's D call of TRBD1 is untestable without DNA. The CDR3 is made up of 14 amino acids. Looked up from germline, CDR1 is SGDLS and CDR2 is YYNGEE. The chain's CDR3 is CASSEFHGTETQYF.

The V gene is TRBV6-4, the J gene TRBJ2-1; the TCRdb D gene call, TRBD2, has no DNA to confirm it. Germline values: CDR1 MRHNA, CDR2 SNTAGT. The CDR3 spans 14 residues. CDR3 residues: CASSRSGGYNEQFF.

This chain uses TRBV7-2 with TRBJ2-5; TCRdb outputs TRBD2, but without DNA this stays unchecked. The CDR3 runs to 14 residues. CDR1 SGHTA and CDR2 FQGNSA come from the germline V gene. This chain's CDR3 is CASSRDSLQETQYF.

This rearrangement joins TRBV7-3 to TRBJ2-3; TCRdb returns TRBD2, unconfirmable since there is no DNA. Per germline, CDR1 SGHTA and CDR2 FQGTGA. CDR3 length: 15 residues. CDR3 sequence reads: CASSRTSGTGDTQYF.

This chain joins TRBV2 and TRBJ1-1. CDR3 length: 12 residues. Germline V gene lookup returns CDR1 SNHLY and CDR2 FYNNEI. The CDR3 region is CASSVGVTEAFF.

The V call is TRBV28, the J call TRBJ1-4; TCRdb's assignment of TRBD1 cannot be checked, as there is no DNA. CDR1 and CDR2 from the germline V gene are MDHEN and SYDVKM. This CDR3 contains 14 residues. The CDR3 reads CASSDPGGNEKLFF.

This chain uses TRBV28 with TRBJ2-7; TCRdb proposes TRBD1, but this gene call is untestable without DNA. From germline, CDR1 is MDHEN and CDR2 SYDVKM. The CDR3 extends over 15 amino acids. CDR3 sequence: CASSLTGTQDYEQYF.

V and J are TRBV7-2 and TRBJ2-5; absent DNA, TCRdb's TRBD1 call cannot be checked. The CDR3 covers 12 residues. Germline assignment: CDR1 SGHTA and CDR2 FQGNSA. CDR3 loop: CASSGGEETQYF.

CDR3 in amino acids: CASSLRTGAGYTF. J is TRBJ1-2 and V is TRBV3-1; TCRdb's assignment of TRBD1 cannot be checked, as there is no DNA. Germline assignment: CDR1 LGHDT and CDR2 YNNKEL (reference sequence). This CDR3 contains 13 residues.

V is TRBV29-1 and J is TRBJ2-1. From germline, CDR1 is SQVTM and CDR2 ANQGSEA. The CDR3 contains 13 residues. The CDR3 loop is CSVVVGSAHEQFF.

The CDR3 region is CASSQTLGRRRYEQYF. This sequence joins TRBV14 and TRBJ2-7. CDR1 SGHDN and CDR2 FVKESK come from the germline V gene. This CDR3 spans 16 amino acids.

This chain joins TRBV30 and TRBJ2-1. Germline CDR1 is GTSNPN and CDR2 is SVGIG (reference sequence). The CDR3 has 15 residues. CDR3 protein: CAWSVGSGTYNEQFF.

J is TRBJ2-3 and V is TRBV25-1; TCRdb's assignment of TRBD1 cannot be checked, as there is no DNA. The CDR3 has 14 amino acids. Germline V gene lookup returns CDR1 MGHDK and CDR2 SYGVNS. The CDR3: CASSEDRVPDTQYF.

V is TRBV13 and J is TRBJ2-7; TCRdb's assignment of TRBD2 cannot be checked, as there is no DNA. The CDR3 extends over 13 amino acids. Germline V gene data show CDR1 as PRHDT and CDR2 as FYEKMQ (reference sequence). The CDR3 sequence is CASSLRGSNEQYF.

The genes are TRBV5-1 and TRBJ1-1; the D call of TRBD1 rests on TCRdb alone, since no DNA is present to check it. CDR1 SGHRS and CDR2 YFSETQ come from the germline V gene. The length of the CDR3 is 14 residues. CDR3 sequence: CASSWGGDRTEAFF.

The genes are TRBV20-1 and TRBJ2-7; TCRdb's D gene call, TRBD2, goes unchecked for lack of DNA. This CDR3 spans 15 amino acids. Germline lookup yields CDR1 DFQATT and CDR2 SNEGSKA (reference sequence). The CDR3 loop reads CSAKPPGLGLYEQYF.

The rearrangement uses TRBV10-2 and TRBJ2-7. The CDR3 has 14 amino acids. The germline V gene encodes CDR1 WSHSY and CDR2 SAAADI. CDR3 loop: CASSETMFPYEQYF.

This chain links TRBV7-2 with TRBJ2-2; TCRdb outputs TRBD1, but without DNA this stays unchecked. CDR1 SGHTA and CDR2 FQGNSA come from the germline V gene. This CDR3 region has 14 residues. CDR3 in amino acids: CASSFTRLTGELFF. Full variable domain (outside the CDR3, taken from reference TRBV7-2 and TRBJ2-2): GAGVSQSPSNKVTEKGKDVELRCDPISGHTALYWYRQSLGQGLEFLIYFQGNSAPDKSGLPSDRFSAERTGGSVSTLTIQRTQQEDSAVYLCASSFTRLTGELFFGEGSRLTVL.